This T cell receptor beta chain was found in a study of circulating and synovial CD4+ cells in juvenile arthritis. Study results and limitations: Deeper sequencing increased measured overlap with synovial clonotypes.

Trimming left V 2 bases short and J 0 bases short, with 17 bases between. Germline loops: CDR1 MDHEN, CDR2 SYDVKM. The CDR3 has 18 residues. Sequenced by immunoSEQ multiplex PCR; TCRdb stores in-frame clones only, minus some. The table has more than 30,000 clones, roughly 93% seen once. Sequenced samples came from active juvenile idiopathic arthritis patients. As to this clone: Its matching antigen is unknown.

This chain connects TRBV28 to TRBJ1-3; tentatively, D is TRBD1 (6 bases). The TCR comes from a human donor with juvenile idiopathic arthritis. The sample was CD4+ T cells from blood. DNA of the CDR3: TGTGCCAGCAGTTTAAGGCCGGTGTGGACAGCCTCTGGAAACACCATATATTTT. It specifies CASSLRPVWTASGNTIYF.